This TCR beta chain was captured by sequencing in a study of OX40 agonist ivuxolimab in advanced cancers. Overall study context: The patients received agonistic anti-OX40 (CD134) antibody ivuxolimab.

TCRdb's copy holds only in-frame clones and misses some; the assay was immunoSEQ multiplex PCR. The sample records approximately 94,000 clones, approximately 80% being singletons. The V end lost 1 base, the J end lost 8 bases, and 12 bases lay between the germline ends. Germline V gives CDR1 SGHDT, CDR2 YYEEEE. The CDR3 sequence is 14 residues long. This chain uses TRBV5-6 with TRBJ1-4, with D possibly being TRBD1 (6 bases). The sequence was collected from an adult with an advanced solid tumor such as melanoma, head and neck, liver or kidney cancer. The sample in question was CD4+ or CD8+ T cells sorted from blood, obtained in a trial of the OX40 agonist ivuxolimab. The CDR3 region is CASSLRRGSEKLFF. The CDR3 nucleotides are TGTGCCAGCAGCTTGCGTAGGGGGAGCGAAAAACTGTTTTTT. Using reference TRBV5-6 and TRBJ1-4 for the parts outside the CDR3, the full variable domain is DAGVTQSPTHLIKTRGQQVTLRCSPKSGHDTVSWYQQALGQGPQFIFQYYEEEERQRGNFPDRFSGHQFPNYSSELNVNALLLGDSALYLCASSLRRGSEKLFFGSGTQLSVL.